This T cell receptor beta chain stems from a study of cytomegalovirus exposure and HLA in healthy donors. About the study: From HLA-typed donors, an early data release held tens of millions of unique TCRs. Overall study findings and caveats: Generally TCR sequences proved uncommon, though certain public TCRs appeared in numerous donors. With high specificity and sensitivity, the classifier reportedly diagnosed cytomegalovirus status. For most subjects, TCR beta sequences were reported to predict HLA-A and HLA-B alleles with accuracy.

Primers included in the PCR were 60 Vbeta and 13 Jbeta primers. Produced via immunoSEQ multiplex PCR; TCRdb's table is partial and in-frame only. The table has under 300,000 clones, about nine tenths seen once. Remarks on this clone: Its antigen is still unknown.

The CDR3 covers 14 residues. V lost 4 bases, J lost 9 bases, and 17 bases lay in between. The germline V gene has CDR1 SGHDT and CDR2 YYEEEE. The receptor was isolated from a girl aged 2-10 years in good health and CMV-seronegative. The specimen sequenced was PBMCs. The chain employs TRBV5-6 and TRBJ2-1; possible D gene TRBD2, 5 bases. The CDR3 loop reads CASSKGDPRVEQFF. The DNA of the CDR3 is TGTGCCAGCAGCAAGGGAGACCCTCGGGTTGAGCAGTTCTTC. The whole variable domain, remainder taken from reference TRBV5-6 and TRBJ2-1, is DAGVTQSPTHLIKTRGQQVTLRCSPKSGHDTVSWYQQALGQGPQFIFQYYEEEERQRGNFPDRFSGHQFPNYSSELNVNALLLGDSALYLCASSKGDPRVEQFFGPGTRLTVL.